This T cell receptor beta chain was sequenced in a study of CD8 T cells in ankylosing spondylitis. Trimming took 3 bases from V and 0 from J, leaving 12 bases between them. CDR1 DFQATT and CDR2 SNEGSKA come from the germline V gene (reference sequence). This CDR3 has 14 residues. Regarding the study as a whole: One TCR beta motif, made up of under ten highly homologous variants, appeared characteristic of ankylosing spondylitis blood.

Scientists made TCR beta libraries using quantitative 5'-RACE with molecular barcodes. TCRdb analysed the 5' RACE reads with MiXCR anew, one entry per CDR3 protein. The sample has some 700,000 distinct CDR3 sequences, roughly 20% seen once. This clonotype was counted between two and nine times. Its antigen is still unknown. This rearrangement joins TRBV20-1 to TRBJ2-7, with D perhaps assigned TRBD1 or TRBD2 (6 bases each). The clonotype originates from a male donor with ankylosing spondylitis. The sequenced sample was blood, either unsorted or a sorted T cell fraction (not recorded which). The CDR3 protein is CSARPGGSSYEQYF. The CDR3 DNA sequence: TGCAGTGCTAGGCCCGGGGGCAGCTCCTACGAGCAGTACTTC.